Below, 5 T cell receptor beta chains from the same sample are listed, as sequenced in a study of radiotherapy plus CTLA-4 blockade in lung cancer. TCRdb keeps only in-frame clones here, not all; method: immunoSEQ multiplex PCR. Of around 100,000 clones in the sample, roughly 86% were seen once. Specimen: peripheral blood, collected from a patient treated with radiotherapy plus ipilimumab. The receptors stem from a human donor with non-small cell lung cancer that progressed on radiotherapy plus ipilimumab. Some clones in this sample may be carry-over from other donors' samples.

J is TRBJ2-7 and V is TRBV18; TRBD1 is a possible D gene (6 bases). This CDR3 has 17 residues. CDR1 and CDR2 from the germline V gene are KGHSH and LQKENI. Trimming pared 3 bases from V and 5 bases from J, leaving 23 bases between. DNA of the CDR3: TGTGCCAGCTCACCGGGCGCAGGGGCGAACCTCTACAACGAGCAGTACTTC. It encodes CASSPGAGANLYNEQYF.

The chain combines TRBV27 with TRBJ2-7; D not certain. The CDR3 is 13 residues long. V was cut by 6 bases and J by 4 bases, with 13 bases left in between. Germline V gives CDR1 MNHEY, CDR2 SMNVEV (reference sequence). CDR3 in amino acids: CASRIYDGYEQYF. The CDR3 DNA reads as TGTGCCAGCAGGATATACGACGGATACGAGCAGTACTTC.

The gene calls are TRBV27 and TRBJ1-3; D call uncertain. Trimming removed 2 bases at V and 0 bases at J, with 11 bases between. This CDR3 has 16 amino acids. CDR1 and CDR2 (germline): MNHEY, SMNVEV (reference sequence). The CDR3 sequence: CASSLRPVSSGNTIYF. The CDR3 DNA is TGTGCCAGCAGTTTACGCCCGGTAAGCTCTGGAAACACCATATATTTT.

V is TRBV10-3 and J is TRBJ1-5; 9 nucleotides match TRBD1. Trimming at V came to 5 bases and at J to 6 bases, leaving 8 bases not matched to a gene. Looked up from germline, CDR1 is ENHRY and CDR2 is SYGVKD. The CDR3 covers 15 residues. The CDR3 region has the DNA TGTGCCATCAGTCCCAACAGGGGGCTTCTTCAGCCCCAGCATTTT. Translation: CAISPNRGLLQPQHF.

This clone was observed once. The V call is TRBV5-1, the J call TRBJ1-1, with TRBD1 matching 9 bases. V trimming: 8 bases; J trimming: 2 bases; junction bases outside the gene matches: 7. The germline CDR1 and CDR2 sequences are SGHRS and YFSETQ. The CDR3 covers 14 residues. The CDR3: CASQAGQGNTEAFF. The CDR3 coding sequence is TGCGCCAGTCAAGCGGGACAGGGCAACACTGAAGCTTTCTTT.